This is a list of T cell receptor beta chains from one sample in a study of control samples from healthy donors and cancer patients. Profiling relied on immunoSEQ multiplex PCR, and the TCRdb table lists in-frame clones only, not all of them. This table has 75,000 to 95,000 clones, roughly 84% appearing once. Sequencing used blood. These TCRs come from a woman between 50 and 59 years old in good health. The conserved cysteine and the conserved F or W are not part of the CDR3 here. Clone size is stated in some rows and not others, as once, few, many or a class when expanded.

j_call	clone_size	v_call	cdr3_aa
TRBJ1-6	-	TRBV6-2/TRBV6-3	ASSEGQAPSPLH
TRBJ2-1	once	TRBV6-5	ASSYPSGGRDEQF
TRBJ2-1	-	TRBV6-5	ASSYKMGSYNEQF
TRBJ2-1	-	TRBV11-2	ASSLGLHYNEQF
TRBJ2-6	-	TRBV7-9	ASRDRGYSGANVLT
TRBJ2-3	few	TRBV11-3	ASSLHSIGPDTQY
TRBJ2-4	once	TRBV7-2	ASSLDSLAKNIQY
TRBJ2-3	-	TRBV19	ASRNRAGWTDTQY
TRBJ2-7	once	TRBV5-1	ASTRVGTYEQY
TRBJ2-4	once	TRBV2	ATGRIVDIQY
TRBJ2-5	-	TRBV5-4	ASSWAGEQETQY
TRBJ2-7	-	TRBV7-2	ASSYRLEQY
TRBJ2-3	-	TRBV9	ASSVVRGRVDTQY